This is a list of T cell receptor beta chains from one sample in a study of beta chain features in type 1 diabetes. Clones were read by immunoSEQ multiplex PCR, and TCRdb kept only the in-frame ones, dropping some. The sample consists of 810,000 or so clones, roughly a sixth of them appearing once. Sequences were obtained from naive CD4+ T cells from blood. These receptors originate from a woman younger than 35 in good health. Both conserved end residues are part of each CDR3. The D gene is left open where the match is weak. Expanded clones are given a class, and other clones once, few, many or no size at all.

j_call v_call d_call clone_size cdr3_aa cdr3_nt
TRBJ2-2 TRBV9 - - CASSVEGTGELFF TGTGCCAGCAGCGTAGAGGGGACCGGGGAGCTGTTTTTT
TRBJ2-1 TRBV18 TRBD2 - CASSPMSGSRYEQFF TGTGCCAGCTCACCAATGAGCGGGAGTAGGTATGAGCAGTTCTTC
TRBJ2-1 TRBV28 - - CASSLSYNEQFF TGTGCCAGCAGTTTGAGTTACAATGAGCAGTTCTTC
TRBJ1-4 TRBV4-3 TRBD1 - CASSQDRAGGLEKLFF TGCGCCAGCAGCCAAGATAGGGCAGGGGGCCTTGAAAAACTGTTTTTT
TRBJ2-3 TRBV14 - - CASSQDPISTQYF TGTGCCAGCAGCCAAGATCCGATTTCTACGCAGTATTTT
TRBJ2-1 TRBV9 TRBD2 few CASSGAGWARDEQFF TGTGCCAGCAGCGGAGCGGGATGGGCCAGGGATGAGCAGTTCTTC
TRBJ2-1 TRBV18 - few CASSPRTQENEQFF TGTGCCAGCTCACCAAGGACACAGGAGAATGAGCAGTTCTTC
TRBJ2-1 TRBV5-1 TRBD2 - CASSLVPAGGRNEQFF TGCGCCAGCAGCTTGGTTCCGGCGGGAGGGCGCAATGAGCAGTTCTTC
TRBJ1-4 TRBV19 - - CASRQDPATNEKLFF TGTGCCAGTAGACAGGACCCAGCAACTAATGAAAAACTGTTTTTT
TRBJ2-5 TRBV5-4 - few CASSSASRGLETQYF TGTGCCAGCAGCTCGGCGTCCCGGGGTTTAGAGACCCAGTACTTC
TRBJ1-2 TRBV7-9 - few CASSVLAGVTGYTF TGTGCCAGCAGCGTACTCGCGGGGGTAACTGGCTACACCTTC
TRBJ2-7 TRBV5-4 TRBD1 - CASSQGTASAGEQYF TGTGCCAGCAGCCAAGGGACAGCCTCGGCGGGCGAGCAGTACTTC
TRBJ2-3 TRBV7-2 - few CASSPVFTDTQYF TGTGCCAGCAGCCCGGTCTTCACAGATACGCAGTATTTT
TRBJ1-5 TRBV6-5 - - CASSYQLPGANQPQHF TGTGCCAGCAGTTACCAACTCCCTGGAGCTAATCAGCCCCAGCATTTT
TRBJ2-7 TRBV19 - - CASSIYPYEQYF TGTGCCAGTAGCATCTACCCCTACGAGCAGTACTTC
TRBJ1-1 TRBV20-1 - - CSAQGDTEAFF TGCAGTGCCCAGGGAGACACTGAAGCTTTCTTT
TRBJ2-1 TRBV25-1 TRBD2 - CASSSGTSGRQNEQFF TGTGCCAGCAGTTCGGGGACTAGCGGGAGACAGAATGAGCAGTTCTTC
TRBJ2-2 TRBV5-1 - few CASSVEGGLNTGELFF TGCGCCAGCAGCGTGGAGGGCGGGTTGAACACCGGGGAGCTGTTTTTT
TRBJ2-1 TRBV27 - - CASSRTPYNEQFF TGTGCCAGCAGTAGGACCCCCTACAATGAGCAGTTCTTC
TRBJ2-3 TRBV15 - - CATSRAGVSPDTQYF TGTGCCACCAGCAGAGCGGGAGTGTCCCCCGATACGCAGTATTTT
TRBJ2-6 TRBV5-6 TRBD1 few CASSTGTGESGANVLTF TGTGCCAGCAGCACAGGGACAGGGGAATCTGGGGCCAACGTCCTGACTTTC
TRBJ2-1 TRBV10-3 TRBD1 few CAIKGTGSNEQFF TGTGCCATCAAGGGGACAGGGAGTAATGAGCAGTTCTTC
TRBJ2-3 TRBV6-5 TRBD2 few CASSLAGVANTQYF TGTGCCAGCAGTTTAGCGGGAGTGGCTAATACGCAGTATTTT
TRBJ1-1 TRBV6-6 - few CASSYTGGEAFF TGTGCCAGCAGTTACACGGGGGGTGAAGCTTTCTTT
TRBJ1-3 TRBV18 - - CASSPPGARAGNTIYF TGTGCCAGCTCACCACCGGGGGCTCGGGCTGGAAACACCATATATTTT